The source of this T cell receptor (beta chain) is a study of blood T cell repertoires in COVID-19. On the study more broadly: The samples span acute and convalescent COVID-19 from the United States, Italy and Spain. T cells, B-cell-depleted T cells, or PBMCs supplied cDNA or gDNA.

The CDR3 length is 13 residues. Germline values: CDR1 SGHNT, CDR2 YYREEE (reference sequence). Trimming cost V 3 bases and J 8 bases; bases outside gene matches: 4. Original handling: Amplification with reference gene primers provided the estimates of nucleated cell counts. The assay was immunoSEQ multiplex PCR, and TCRdb's table has in-frame clones only and misses some. The V and J calls and the clone size are those of that table, but D and trimming were determined from the DNA. Of about 130,000 clones in the sample, 85% were seen once. The chain couples TRBV5-4 to TRBJ1-4, with 7 bases aligning to TRBD1. The sequenced sample was peripheral blood. The sequence came from a human donor in a cohort sampled during active COVID-19. CDR3 sequence: CASSSGTEEKLFF. CDR3 DNA sequence: TGTGCCAGCAGCTCCGGGACAGAAGAAAAACTGTTTTTT.